These T cell receptor beta chains were read from a single sample in a study of neurological immune-mediated disorders. TCRdb analysed the 5' RACE reads with MiXCR anew, one entry per CDR3 protein. The sample holds about 52,000 distinct CDR3 sequences; 3% to 4.5% are singletons and the top ten take 1.6%. The sequenced material came from PBMCs. All receptors come from a man aged 25-40 years with multiple sclerosis. The CDR3 runs from the conserved cysteine through the conserved F or W. D genes are given only for firm matches. A row's size may be missing; if present it is once, few, many or a size class.

NA,11,TRBV7-8,many,TRBJ1-1,CASSKGAQAFF,TGTGCCAGCAGCAAGGGTGCCCAAGCTTTCTTT
NA,14,TRBV20-1,many,TRBJ1-5,CSARQGNSNQPQHF,TGCAGTGCTAGACAGGGAAATAGCAATCAGCCCCAGCATTTT
TRBD2,18,TRBV5-1,many,TRBJ2-7,CASSLVGLAGASSYEQYF,TGCGCCAGCAGCTTGGTTGGACTAGCGGGAGCAAGCTCCTACGAGCAGTACTTC
NA,16,TRBV9,many,TRBJ2-7,CASSGSSPSPGNEQYF,TGTGCCAGCAGCGGGAGTTCCCCAAGTCCCGGGAACGAGCAGTACTTC
NA,14,TRBV7-6,NA,TRBJ2-1,CASSLNGFYNEQFF,TGTGCCAGCAGCTTGAACGGGTTCTACAATGAGCAGTTCTTC
NA,11,TRBV20-1,many,TRBJ2-7,CSATRGYEQYF,TGCAGTGCTACCAGAGGGTACGAGCAGTACTTC
NA,15,TRBV6-5,many,TRBJ2-7,CASSYGGRATYEQYF,TGTGCCAGCAGTTACGGAGGACGGGCAACCTACGAGCAGTACTTC
NA,14,TRBV29-1,few,TRBJ1-1,CSVEDQGLGQEAFF,TGCAGCGTTGAAGACCAAGGGCTTGGACAAGAAGCTTTCTTT
NA,13,TRBV5-1,many,TRBJ2-7,CASSLQGNYEQYF,TGCGCCAGCAGCTTACAGGGTAACTACGAGCAGTACTTC
TRBD1,15,TRBV6-5,many,TRBJ1-2,CASSPDRGGSYGYTF,TGTGCCAGCAGTCCGGACAGGGGAGGAAGCTATGGCTACACCTTC
NA,15,TRBV6-6,many,TRBJ2-3,CASSPSRGYTDTQYF,TGTGCCAGCAGTCCATCTCGGGGGTACACAGATACGCAGTATTTT
NA,12,TRBV2,many,TRBJ2-7,CASRDPSYEQYF,TGTGCCAGCAGGGACCCTTCTTACGAGCAGTACTTC
NA,14,TRBV20-1,NA,TRBJ1-6,CSARVGKGVPPLHF,TGCAGTGCTAGGGTAGGAAAGGGTGTGCCACCCCTACACTTT
NA,17,TRBV5-1,many,TRBJ2-1,CASSLGRRWNQMGEQFF,TGCGCCAGCAGCCTCGGACGGAGATGGAACCAAATGGGGGAGCAGTTCTTC
NA,13,TRBV15,NA,TRBJ2-5,CATSRAPGETQYF,TGTGCCACCAGTAGGGCCCCCGGGGAGACCCAGTACTTC
TRBD1,15,TRBV18,many,TRBJ2-7,CASSPPQGVGYEQYF,TGTGCCAGCTCACCACCGCAGGGGGTCGGCTACGAGCAGTACTTC
NA,15,TRBV7-2,many,TRBJ1-2,CASSFDEGRTYGYTF,TGTGCCAGCAGCTTCGACGAGGGACGGACCTATGGCTACACCTTC
NA,14,TRBV7-6,many,TRBJ2-2,CASSPGTLMGELFF,TGTGCCAGCAGCCCGGGGACACTCATGGGGGAGCTGTTTTTT
NA,14,TRBV20-1,many,TRBJ1-5,CSARDPVYNQPQHF,TGCAGTGCTAGAGATCCCGTTTACAATCAGCCCCAGCATTTT
TRBD1,14,TRBV12-3/TRBV12-4,many,TRBJ1-2,CASSSTGGDYGYTF,TGTGCCAGCAGCTCGACAGGGGGCGATTATGGCTACACCTTC
TRBD1,14,TRBV6-6,many,TRBJ1-2,CASSSTGGNYGYTF,TGTGCCAGCAGCTCGACAGGGGGCAACTATGGCTACACCTTC
NA,15,TRBV14,NA,TRBJ1-5,CASSQAGYGNQPQHF,TGTGCCAGCAGCCAAGCCGGGTATGGCAATCAGCCCCAGCATTTT
NA,11,TRBV20-1,NA,TRBJ1-1,CSAQRVQEAFF,TGCAGTGCTCAAAGGGTACAGGAAGCTTTCTTT